Presented here are 27 T cell receptor beta chains from one specimen sequenced in a study of blood T cell repertoires in COVID-19. The protocol was immunoSEQ multiplex PCR, while the TCRdb copy is restricted to in-frame clones and leaves out a portion. The sample lists about 350,000 clones; more than 85% were seen once. The material sequenced was PBMCs or T cells enriched from blood (not recorded which). These TCRs come from a woman in her twenties or thirties who had recovered from COVID-19.

The chain couples TRBV12-5 to TRBJ2-2; 10 nucleotides line up with TRBD1. The V and J ends lost 5 bases and 5 bases, in that order; junction bases with no gene match: 8. The CDR3 is 16 amino acids. Germline CDR1 is LGHNT and CDR2 is FRNRAP. This CDR3 is CASGPLDRGRTGELFF. As DNA, the CDR3 is TGTGCTAGTGGTCCACTGGACAGGGGGAGAACCGGGGAGCTGTTTTTT. The variable domain in full, completed from reference TRBV12-5 and TRBJ2-2, reads DARVTQTPRHKVTEMGQEVTMRCQPILGHNTVFWYRQTMMQGLELLAYFRNRAPLDDSGMPKDRFSAEMPDATLATLKIQPSEPRDSAVYFCASGPLDRGRTGELFFGEGSRLTVL.

This clone was recorded only once. The V gene is TRBV7-9, the J gene TRBJ2-3; D is undetermined. Trimming removed 1 base from V and 5 bases from J, with 7 bases in between. The CDR3 is 13 residues long. Germline V gene sequence: CDR1 SEHNR, CDR2 FQNEAQ (reference sequence). CDR3 in DNA: TGTGCCAGCAGCTTAGGGGCCGGAGATACGCAGTATTTT. Encoded protein: CASSLGAGDTQYF. The full variable domain, with the rest looked up from reference TRBV7-9 and TRBJ2-3, is DTGVSQNPRHKITKRGQNVTFRCDPISEHNRLYWYRQTLGQGPEFLTYFQNEAQLEKSRLLSDRFSAERPKGSFSTLEIQRTEQGDSAMYLCASSLGAGDTQYFGPGTRLTVL.

The chain links TRBV5-6 to TRBJ2-4; D remains unclear. With 2 bases removed from V and 0 bases from J, the gap between germline ends came to 3 bases. The CDR3 is 13 residues long. Per the germline V gene, CDR1 is SGHDT and CDR2 is YYEEEE. In DNA form, the CDR3 reads TGTGCCAGCAGCTTCGGAGCCAAAAACATTCAGTACTTC. Translation: CASSFGAKNIQYF. Based on the CDR3 plus reference TRBV5-6 and TRBJ2-4, the full variable domain is DAGVTQSPTHLIKTRGQQVTLRCSPKSGHDTVSWYQQALGQGPQFIFQYYEEEERQRGNFPDRFSGHQFPNYSSELNVNALLLGDSALYLCASSFGAKNIQYFGAGTRLSVL.

V is TRBV7-9 and J is TRBJ2-1, with D possibly matching TRBD2 (6 bases). The CDR3 runs to 15 residues. V lost 5 bases to trimming and J lost 5 bases, with 16 bases between them. Germline V CDR1 and CDR2: SEHNR, FQNEAQ (reference sequence). CDR3 sequence (DNA): TGTGCCAGCAGCGATGGTTGGGGGAGGAACAATGAGCAGTTCTTC. This gives the protein CASSDGWGRNNEQFF. The whole variable domain, remainder taken from reference TRBV7-9 and TRBJ2-1, is DTGVSQNPRHKITKRGQNVTFRCDPISEHNRLYWYRQTLGQGPEFLTYFQNEAQLEKSRLLSDRFSAERPKGSFSTLEIQRTEQGDSAMYLCASSDGWGRNNEQFFGPGTRLTVL.

The chain uses TRBV9 and TRBJ1-2; D gene uncertain. Per the germline V gene, CDR1 is SGDLS and CDR2 is YYNGEE. The CDR3 covers 13 residues. Trimming removed 4 bases from V and 8 bases from J, with 15 bases in between. CDR3 in DNA: TGTGCCAGCAGCCCCCCTCGGGAGCGCGGCTACACCTTC. It translates to CASSPPRERGYTF.

V and J are TRBV19 and TRBJ2-7; TRBD2 matches 7 bases. The germline V gene encodes CDR1 LNHDA and CDR2 SQIVND (reference sequence). The J segment lost 3 bases and the V segment lost 3 bases, leaving 8 bases of the junction unmatched. This CDR3 has 15 amino acids. In nucleotides, the CDR3 is TGTGCCAGTAGTATTCGGGCGGGGGATGGCTACGAGCAGTACTTC. This sequence encodes CASSIRAGDGYEQYF.

The chain has TRBV6-5 and TRBJ2-5, with 11 nucleotides matching TRBD1. In germline, CDR1 is MNHEY, CDR2 SVGAGI. The CDR3 extends over 16 amino acids. Trimming at V came to 2 bases and at J to 5 bases, leaving 7 bases not matched to a gene. This CDR3 reads CASSYQGTGGGETQYF. The CDR3 nucleotides are TGTGCCAGCAGTTACCAGGGGACAGGGGGTGGCGAGACCCAGTACTTC.

The chain links TRBV7-2 to TRBJ2-7; D not resolved. The CDR3 is made up of 14 amino acids. Germline CDR1 reads SGHTA; CDR2 reads FQGNSA. Trimming left V 1 base short and J 0 bases short, with 7 bases between. The CDR3 DNA sequence: TGTGCCAGCAGCTTAGGTCAGTTCTCCTACGAGCAGTACTTC. Amino acid sequence: CASSLGQFSYEQYF.

The J gene is TRBJ1-2, the V gene TRBV5-8; D is possibly TRBD1 (6 bases). V lost 4 bases, J lost 6 bases, and 25 bases lay in between. Germline V gene sequence: CDR1 SGHTS, CDR2 YDEGEE. The CDR3 is made up of 17 amino acids. CDR3 DNA: TGTGCCAGCAGCCCGCCTTGGGGAGGGACCAGACAGGATGGCTACACCTTC. Amino acids: CASSPPWGGTRQDGYTF. Full variable domain (outside the CDR3, taken from reference TRBV5-8 and TRBJ1-2): EAGVTQSPTHLIKTRGQQATLRCSPISGHTSVYWYQQALGLGLQFLLWYDEGEERNRGNFPPRFSGRQFPNYSSELNVNALELEDSALYLCASSPPWGGTRQDGYTFGSGTRLTVV.

V is TRBV7-9 and J is TRBJ2-5, with D possibly being TRBD1 (5 bases). This CDR3 has 16 amino acids. Germline V gene lookup returns CDR1 SEHNR and CDR2 FQNEAQ (reference sequence). The ends were cut back, 1 base at V and 1 base at J, with 13 bases in the middle. As DNA, the CDR3 is TGTGCCAGCAGCTTAGTTGGAGCAGGGTTCCAAGAGACCCAGTACTTC. Amino acids: CASSLVGAGFQETQYF.

The chain employs TRBV18 and TRBJ2-7, with 10 bases aligning to TRBD2. V shed 6 bases, J shed 5 bases, and the junction held 19 bases outside the gene matches. The CDR3 covers 18 residues. The germline gives CDR1 KGHSH, CDR2 LQKENI. The chain's CDR3 is CASSPSQVGVAGGNEQYF. Written as DNA, the CDR3 is TGTGCCAGCTCCCCTTCCCAAGTCGGGGTAGCGGGGGGAAACGAGCAGTACTTC. The whole variable domain, filled in from reference TRBV18 and TRBJ2-7, reads NAGVMQNPRHLVRRRGQEARLRCSPMKGHSHVYWYRQLPEEGLKFMVYLQKENIIDESGMPKERFSAEFPKEGPSILRIQQVVRGDSAAYFCASSPSQVGVAGGNEQYFGPGTRLTVT.

The chain has TRBV6-6 and TRBJ1-2; no clear D. With 2 bases removed from V and 5 bases from J, the gap between germline ends came to 6 bases. CDR1 and CDR2 (germline): MNHNY, SVGAGI (reference sequence). The CDR3 is 12 amino acids. CDR3 sequence (DNA): TGTGCCAGCAGTTACCGAGATTATGGCTACACCTTC. The encoded protein is CASSYRDYGYTF.

This chain's CDR3 is CAWSSGGAEEQFF. The CDR3 DNA follows: TGTGCCTGGAGTAGCGGGGGGGCGGAGGAGCAGTTCTTC. The chain links TRBV30 to TRBJ2-1; 10 bases are a match to TRBD2. V shed 2 bases and J 10 bases; nucleotides not matched to a gene: 5. The CDR3 length is 13 residues. Looked up from germline, CDR1 is GTSNPN and CDR2 is SVGIG (reference sequence).

The chain joins TRBV15 to TRBJ2-1, with D perhaps matching TRBD2 (6 bases). This CDR3 comprises 16 residues. The germline V and J ends were trimmed by 3 bases and 5 bases, with 17 bases remaining between them. Per germline, CDR1 LNHNV and CDR2 YYDKDF (reference sequence). This CDR3 is CATSSGLVGEDNEQFF. The CDR3 bases are TGTGCCACCAGCAGTGGGTTGGTGGGGGAGGACAATGAGCAGTTCTTC.

The chain links TRBV5-1 to TRBJ1-3; D is ambiguous. The CDR3 spans 18 residues. Germline V gene data show CDR1 as SGHRS and CDR2 as YFSETQ. The V end was cut by 3 bases, the J end by 2 bases, with 21 bases between. The CDR3 spells CASSSLPTTRIAGNTIYF. For the CDR3, the DNA is TGCGCCAGCAGCTCCCTCCCCACCACGAGGATCGCTGGAAACACCATATATTTT.

The chain joins TRBV11-3 to TRBJ2-2; TRBD2 is a possible D gene (6 bases). V was trimmed by 5 bases and J by 6 bases, leaving 13 bases between them. Germline V gene sequence: CDR1 SGHNT, CDR2 YENEEA. CDR3 length: 14 residues. CDR3 residues: CASSQISGAGELFF. CDR3 DNA sequence: TGTGCCAGCAGCCAGATCTCGGGGGCCGGGGAGCTGTTTTTT.

The chain employs TRBV28 and TRBJ2-2; D is possibly TRBD2 (6 bases). V was trimmed by 3 bases and J by 1 base, leaving 9 bases between them. Per the germline V gene, CDR1 is MDHEN and CDR2 is SYDVKM. This CDR3 spans 15 amino acids. The CDR3 spells CASSFVGGNTGELFF. CDR3 in DNA: TGTGCCAGCAGTTTCGTGGGGGGGAACACCGGGGAGCTGTTTTTT.

Regarding this clone: Mismatch with germline at one junction end may stem from a read error. The chain carries TRBV16 and TRBJ2-7; D not certain. CDR3 size: 12 residues. CDR1 and CDR2 (germline): KGHSY, FQNENV. This chain's CDR3 is CASSQSGALVHF. The CDR3 bases are TGTGCCAGCAGCCAATCGGGTGCCCTAGTGCACTTC.

V and J are TRBV11-2 and TRBJ1-2; D perhaps matches TRBD1 (5 bases). The germline CDR1 and CDR2 sequences are SGHAT and FQNNGV. The CDR3 is 15 amino acids. V lost 5 bases, J lost 4 bases, and 17 bases lay in between. The CDR3 region is CASSPAATVIYGYTF. CDR3 nucleotides: TGTGCCAGCAGCCCCGCAGCGACAGTTATCTATGGCTACACCTTC.

The chain joins TRBV27 to TRBJ2-4; 12 bases map to TRBD2. Germline V lookup: CDR1 MNHEY, CDR2 SMNVEV (reference sequence). The ends lost 6 bases at V and 3 bases at J; junction bases unmatched: 15. The CDR3 is 19 residues long. CDR3: CASSTPRLAGGHGKNIQYF. CDR3 bases: TGTGCCAGCAGCACCCCTAGGCTAGCGGGGGGGCATGGCAAAAACATTCAGTACTTC.

V is TRBV19 and J is TRBJ1-2, with D tentatively TRBD1 (6 bases). CDR1 is LNHDA, CDR2 SQIVND, per germline (reference sequence). V was clipped by 6 bases and J by 5 bases, with 10 bases between them. The CDR3 totals 12 residues. This CDR3 reads CASSPDRYGYTF. DNA for the CDR3: TGTGCCAGTAGCCCCGACAGGTATGGCTACACCTTC.

Note on this clone: The junction does not match germline at one end; this may be a read error. The chain couples TRBV7-9 to TRBJ1-4; 10 positions agree with TRBD1. This CDR3 spans 16 amino acids. Germline assignment: CDR1 SEHNR and CDR2 FQNEAQ (reference sequence). CDR3 loop: CASSSPRQGAKEKLFF. The CDR3 region has the DNA TGTGCCAGCAGCTCTCCAAGACAGGGGGCTAAAGAAAAACTGTTTTTT.

The chain has TRBV12-5 and TRBJ2-2, with a possible D match to TRBD1 (6 bases). V shed 7 bases and J shed 4 bases, with 13 bases lying between them. CDR3 length equals 14 residues. The germline V gene encodes CDR1 LGHNT and CDR2 FRNRAP. The CDR3 reads CASASPRGTGELFF. The DNA of the CDR3 is TGTGCTAGTGCCAGCCCCAGGGGCACCGGGGAGCTGTTTTTT.

This clone has more than one count but fewer than ten. The chain is built from TRBV6-5 and TRBJ1-3; D is ambiguous. Deletions cut 2 bases from V and 0 bases from J, with 11 bases between. Germline CDR1 and CDR2: MNHEY and SVGAGI. This CDR3 is 16 amino acids long. The CDR3 reads CASSYTGSGSGNTIYF. For the CDR3, the DNA is TGTGCCAGCAGTTACACCGGGAGCGGCTCTGGAAACACCATATATTTT.

The chain recombines TRBV19 with TRBJ1-1, with 9 bases aligning to TRBD1. Germline-derived CDR1 and CDR2 are LNHDA and SQIVND (reference sequence). The CDR3 has 18 amino acids. Trimming took 1 base from V and 5 from J; bases not matched to a gene: 14. CDR3 in amino acids: CASSIGPGTGLGGTEAFF. In DNA form, the CDR3 reads TGTGCCAGTAGTATAGGTCCGGGGACAGGGCTGGGAGGAACTGAAGCTTTCTTT.

This clone was seen only once. The chain has TRBV4-1 and TRBJ2-3, with 11 positions matching TRBD1. This CDR3 comprises 16 residues. V shed 2 bases, J shed 4 bases, and the junction held 5 bases outside the gene matches. CDR1 MGHRA and CDR2 YSYEKL come from the germline V gene. This CDR3 reads CASSQTDRGHADTQYF. The CDR3 DNA sequence: TGCGCCAGCAGCCAAACGGACAGGGGGCACGCAGATACGCAGTATTTT.

This clone was observed a few times. The chain carries TRBV6-5 and TRBJ1-2, with D possibly being TRBD1 (6 bases). The CDR3 extends over 14 amino acids. The V end lost 0 bases, the J end lost 7 bases, and 12 bases lay between the germline ends. From germline, CDR1 is MNHEY and CDR2 SVGAGI. CDR3: CASSYSSGGGGYTF. The DNA of the CDR3 is TGTGCCAGCAGTTACTCGTCGGGGGGCGGTGGCTACACCTTC.